These 27 T cell receptor beta chains were sequenced from one sample in a study of Graves' ophthalmopathy and Graves' hyperthyroidism. RNA transcripts yielded amplified TCR beta CDR3 regions. Investigators did first-round RT-PCR with HTBI primers, then second-round multiplex PCR. TCRdb analysed the multiplex PCR reads with MiXCR anew, one entry per CDR3 protein. The data show 200,000 to 300,000 distinct CDR3 sequences, around 45% seen once. The sample taken for sequencing was peripheral blood. Receptors originate from an adult man with Graves' ophthalmopathy.

This clonotype has just a few counts. The J gene is TRBJ1-5, the V gene TRBV2, with 7 bases identical to TRBD1. CDR3 length: 15 residues. V lost 4 bases, J lost 2 bases, and 5 bases stayed unmatched. Germline CDR1 and CDR2: SNHLY and FYNNEI. DNA of the CDR3: TGTGCCAGCAGTGGGGAGGGGGCCGGCAATCAGCCCCAGCATTTT. It is translated as CASSGEGAGNQPQHF.

The sample holds one count of this clonotype. The V call is TRBV7-3, the J call TRBJ2-5; D is uncertain. The closer fit of TRBJ2-7 to the DNA end suggests the J call may be wrong. This CDR3 contains 13 residues. CDR1 and CDR2 (germline): SGHTA, FQGTGA. The CDR3 DNA reads as TGTGCCAGCAGCTTAAGCCCCGGCTACGAGCAGTACTTC. Protein sequence: CASSLSPGYEQYF.

The gene calls are TRBV2 and TRBJ2-2, with 7 positions matching TRBD2. The CDR3 length is 16 residues. V shed 3 bases and J 5 bases; nucleotides not matched to a gene: 9. Germline-derived CDR1 and CDR2 are SNHLY and FYNNEI. The CDR3 sequence is CASSDAISGRTGELFF. The CDR3, as DNA: TGTGCCAGCAGTGATGCGATTTCCGGGAGGACCGGGGAGCTGTTTTTT. Full variable domain (remainder filled in from reference TRBV2 and TRBJ2-2): EPEVTQTPSHQVTQMGQEVILRCVPISNHLYFYWYRQILGQKVEFLVSFYNNEISEKSEIFDDQFSVERPDGSNFTLKIRSTKLEDSAMYFCASSDAISGRTGELFFGEGSRLTVL.

This chain joins TRBV20-1 and TRBJ2-3; TRBD2 matches at 9 bases. The CDR3 runs to 15 residues. CDR1 is DFQATT and CDR2 is SNEGSKA in the germline V gene (reference sequence). The junction had 7 bases not matched to a gene; V was cut back by 0 bases and J by 6 bases. CDR3 DNA sequence: TGCAGTGCTAGAGACGGGGGACTAGCTGGGGATACGCAGTATTTT. It codes for CSARDGGLAGDTQYF.

The chain employs TRBV20-1 and TRBJ1-4; D gene unclear. The CDR3 has 14 residues. The germline CDR1 and CDR2 sequences are DFQATT and SNEGSKA (reference sequence). V gave up 0 bases and J gave up 2 bases, with 7 bases separating them. The CDR3 DNA is TGCAGTGCTAGAGATAGGGAGACTAATGAAAAACTGTTTTTT. Protein: CSARDRETNEKLFF.

This clonotype was found once. This chain links TRBV12-3 or TRBV12-4 with TRBJ2-5; 15 bases fit TRBD2. This CDR3 region has 15 residues. With 5 bases clipped from V and 5 bases from J, the junction kept 3 bases outside the gene matches. The chain's CDR3 is CASSGTSGRKETQYF. The CDR3 coding sequence is TGTGCCAGCAGTGGGACTAGCGGGAGGAAGGAGACCCAGTACTTC.

The chain employs TRBV19 and TRBJ1-1; TRBD1 is a possible D gene (6 bases). The V end was cut by 7 bases, the J end by 6 bases, with 15 bases between. Germline assignment: CDR1 LNHDA and CDR2 SQIVND (reference sequence). The CDR3 is 13 amino acids. The chain's CDR3 is CASKVGGSAEAFF. CDR3 nucleotide sequence: TGTGCCAGTAAAGTTGGGGGCTCGGCTGAAGCTTTCTTT.

Many counts were recorded for this clonotype. This chain connects TRBV20-1 to TRBJ1-5; D is undetermined. V lost 1 base to trimming and J lost 0 bases, with 13 bases between them. This CDR3 spans 16 amino acids. CDR1 is DFQATT, CDR2 SNEGSKA, per germline (reference sequence). The DNA of the CDR3 is TGCAGTGCTAGAGGAACCCAGCAGGCTAGCAATCAGCCCCAGCATTTT. Amino acid sequence: CSARGTQQASNQPQHF.

This clonotype was found a few times. J is TRBJ2-7 and V is TRBV7-2; D unclear. Germline CDR1 reads SGHTA; CDR2 reads FQGNSA. The V end lost 2 bases, the J end lost 0 bases, and 11 bases lay between the germline ends. The CDR3 runs to 15 residues. The CDR3 bases are TGTGCCAGCAGCTTAAGGGCAGGCAACTCCTACGAGCAGTACTTC. The encoded protein is CASSLRAGNSYEQYF. Complete variable domain (other parts from reference TRBV7-2 and TRBJ2-7): GAGVSQSPSNKVTEKGKDVELRCDPISGHTALYWYRQSLGQGLEFLIYFQGNSAPDKSGLPSDRFSAERTGGSVSTLTIQRTQQEDSAVYLCASSLRAGNSYEQYFGPGTRLTVT.

The chain is built from TRBV7-2 and TRBJ2-7, with 11 positions matching TRBD2. The CDR3 loop spans 17 amino acids. J was trimmed by 6 bases and V by 5 bases; bases with no gene match: 15. Germline values: CDR1 SGHTA, CDR2 FQGNSA. Here the CDR3 DNA reads TGTGCCAGCAGCCAACGAGCCCAACTAGCGGGAGCCAGCGAGCAGTACTTC. Translated: CASSQRAQLAGASEQYF.

This chain uses TRBV5-8 with TRBJ1-2; TRBD1 agrees at 8 bases. This CDR3 comprises 15 residues. Per germline, CDR1 SGHTS and CDR2 YDEGEE. The V and J ends lost 4 bases and 3 bases, in that order; junction bases with no gene match: 8. The CDR3 sequence: CASSPRDRRHYGYTF. CDR3 DNA sequence: TGTGCCAGCAGCCCAAGGGACAGGCGACACTATGGCTACACCTTC. The complete variable domain, with remaining parts taken from reference TRBV5-8 and TRBJ1-2, reads EAGVTQSPTHLIKTRGQQATLRCSPISGHTSVYWYQQALGLGLQFLLWYDEGEERNRGNFPPRFSGRQFPNYSSELNVNALELEDSALYLCASSPRDRRHYGYTFGSGTRLTVV.

The CDR3 DNA sequence: TGTGCCAGCAGCAAGGGACAGGGGGCTGGAGGCTACACCTTC. Its translation: CASSKGQGAGGYTF. J is TRBJ1-2 and V is TRBV7-2; TRBD1 matches 12 bases. The trim removed 5 bases at V and 8 bases at J, leaving 6 bases unmatched. This CDR3 is 14 amino acids long. Germline CDR1 and CDR2: SGHTA and FQGNSA.

The sample holds a few counts of this clonotype. The CDR3 bases are TGCGCCAGCAGCCCGAATTCAGGGCATGGGACTGAAGCTTTCTTT. This encodes CASSPNSGHGTEAFF. The gene calls are TRBV5-1 and TRBJ1-1; maybe TRBD1 (5 bases). Per the germline V gene, CDR1 is SGHRS and CDR2 is YFSETQ. The CDR3 consists of 15 residues. Trimming removed 4 bases from V and 5 bases from J, with 18 bases in between. Looking up the rest from reference TRBV5-1 and TRBJ1-1 gives the full variable domain: KAGVTQTPRYLIKTRGQQVTLSCSPISGHRSVSWYQQTPGQGLQFLFEYFSETQRNKGNFPGRFSGRQFSNSRSEMNVSTLELGDSALYLCASSPNSGHGTEAFFGQGTRLTVV.

This clonotype has more than one count but fewer than ten. V is TRBV5-8 and J is TRBJ2-7, with D possibly TRBD2 on 5 matching bases. Germline V CDR1 and CDR2: SGHTS, YDEGEE. V lost 2 bases, J lost 6 bases, and 15 bases lay in between. This CDR3 region has 14 residues. Here the CDR3 reads CASSLGRTGSEQYF. The CDR3 DNA sequence: TGTGCCAGCAGCTTAGGCCGAACGGGGTCCGAGCAGTACTTC.

This clonotype was picked up many times. This chain links TRBV29-1 with TRBJ1-2; tentatively, D is TRBD1 (5 bases). The CDR3 spans 13 residues. V was clipped by 8 bases and J by 8 bases, with 21 bases between them. Germline V gene data show CDR1 as SQVTM and CDR2 as ANQGSEA. In nucleotides, the CDR3 is TGCAGCTTAATCGTAGGGGAGAGAGGCGGCTACACCTTC. It yields the protein CSLIVGERGGYTF.

V gene TRBV7-9 combines with J gene TRBJ1-2; no reliable D call. This CDR3 spans 13 amino acids. V was shortened by 1 base and J by 6 bases, with 9 bases between the two germline ends. Per germline, CDR1 SEHNR and CDR2 FQNEAQ (reference sequence). The chain's CDR3 is CASSLGYNHGYTF. For the CDR3, the DNA is TGTGCCAGCAGCTTAGGTTACAACCATGGCTACACCTTC.

This chain joins TRBV10-3 and TRBJ1-6, with D possibly being TRBD1 (6 bases). The CDR3 length is 14 residues. CDR1 is ENHRY and CDR2 is SYGVKD in the germline V gene. Deletions cut 10 bases from V and 13 bases from J, with 23 bases between. The CDR3 region is CASTLDSKVRPLHF. Here the CDR3 DNA reads TGTGCCAGCACCCTGGACAGTAAAGTAAGGCCCCTCCACTTT.

This clonotype was counted only a few times. The V and J genes are TRBV12-3 or TRBV12-4 and TRBJ1-2; no firm D call. V was pared by 4 bases and J by 8 bases, with 8 bases between. This CDR3 is built from 11 residues. In nucleotides, the CDR3 is TGTGCCAGCAGTTCCGGATTCGGCTACACCTTC. This codes for CASSSGFGYTF.

Only a few counts were recorded for this clonotype. The chain has TRBV5-1 and TRBJ1-3; 7 bases map to TRBD1. The CDR3 length is 17 residues. The trim removed 4 bases at V and 1 base at J, leaving 11 bases unmatched. Germline CDR1 and CDR2: SGHRS and YFSETQ. Here the CDR3 reads CASSALGGQASGNTIYF. CDR3 DNA sequence: TGCGCCAGCAGCGCCCTCGGCGGACAGGCATCTGGAAACACCATATATTTT.

V usage is TRBV24-1 and J usage is TRBJ2-1; D may match TRBD1 or TRBD2 (5 bases each). Germline CDR1 KGHDR, CDR2 SFDVKD. Between the trimmed V and J ends, which lost 6 bases and 3 bases, there was a span of 17 bases. This CDR3 contains 16 residues. In nucleotides, the CDR3 is TGTGCCACCAGTCACTCTTTTGGGGGTAGCTACAATGAGCAGTTCTTC. It specifies CATSHSFGGSYNEQFF.

This clonotype was counted at least ten times. The CDR3 DNA reads TGTGCCACCAGTGAAAGGGACGGGACCGGGGAGCTGTTTTTT. It yields the protein CATSERDGTGELFF. The V gene is TRBV24-1, the J gene TRBJ2-2; D may match TRBD1 or TRBD2 (5 bases each). Looked up from germline, CDR1 is KGHDR and CDR2 is SFDVKD. This CDR3 contains 14 residues. The V and J ends lost 4 bases and 5 bases respectively, with 10 bases between them.

V is TRBV5-5 and J is TRBJ1-5; 10 bases agree with TRBD1. The germline V gene encodes CDR1 SGHKS and CDR2 YYEKEE (reference sequence). The V gene end was trimmed by 4 bases and the J gene end by 5 bases; junction bases not matched to a gene: 6. The CDR3 runs 15 residues. This chain's CDR3 is CASSLEGQGHQPQHF. The CDR3 nucleotides read TGTGCCAGCAGCCTTGAGGGACAGGGGCATCAGCCCCAGCATTTT.

The CDR3 sequence is CASSLSGQYEAFF. CDR3 bases: TGCGCCAGCAGCTTATCCGGACAGTATGAAGCTTTCTTT. This rearrangement joins TRBV5-1 to TRBJ1-1; TRBD1 might be the D (6 bases). The ends were cut back, 2 bases at V and 7 bases at J, with 12 bases in the middle. CDR1 is SGHRS, CDR2 YFSETQ, per germline. The CDR3 runs 13 residues. The whole variable domain, filled in from reference TRBV5-1 and TRBJ1-1, reads KAGVTQTPRYLIKTRGQQVTLSCSPISGHRSVSWYQQTPGQGLQFLFEYFSETQRNKGNFPGRFSGRQFSNSRSEMNVSTLELGDSALYLCASSLSGQYEAFFGQGTRLTVV.

In this sample, this clonotype turned up a few times. The genes are TRBV7-3 and TRBJ2-2, with TRBD2 matching 10 bases. CDR3 size: 17 residues. Germline assignment: CDR1 SGHTA and CDR2 FQGTGA. V lost 5 bases to trimming and J lost 4 bases; unmatched junction nucleotides: 10. The CDR3 protein is CASSRGGSGGATGELFF. CDR3 coding DNA: TGTGCCAGCAGCCGCGGAGGAAGCGGGGGGGCCACCGGGGAGCTGTTTTTT.

V is TRBV7-8 and J is TRBJ1-1, with a possible D match to TRBD1 (6 bases). Germline CDR1 reads SGHVS; CDR2 reads FQNEAQ. V was pared by 5 bases and J by 8 bases, with 15 bases between. The CDR3 spans 13 residues. CDR3 sequence (DNA): TGTGCCAGCAGCCCTAGAGCAGGGGAGGAAGCTTTCTTT. This gives the protein CASSPRAGEEAFF.

This chain joins TRBV7-9 and TRBJ1-1, with 8 bases that match TRBD1. Germline trimming cut 6 bases from V and 4 bases from J; bases unmatched to any gene: 4. The germline V gene encodes CDR1 SEHNR and CDR2 FQNEAQ (reference sequence). The CDR3 has 13 residues. The CDR3 spells CASSSGTGTEAFF. CDR3 nucleotides: TGTGCCAGCAGTTCCGGGACAGGCACTGAAGCTTTCTTT.

The CDR3 is CASSVAGSGGYEQYF. In DNA, the CDR3 is TGTGCCAGCAGCGTAGCTGGGAGCGGCGGTTACGAGCAGTACTTC. The chain recombines TRBV9 with TRBJ2-7; maybe TRBD2 (5 bases). The CDR3 length is 15 residues. V was clipped by 0 bases and J by 4 bases, with 14 bases between them. Per germline, CDR1 SGDLS and CDR2 YYNGEE.